This T cell receptor beta chain was retrieved from a study of blood T cell repertoires in COVID-19. Study-wide background: Specimens from acute and convalescent COVID-19 originated in the United States, Italy and Spain. The cDNA or gDNA used as material had been derived from T cells, B-cell-depleted T cells, or PBMCs.

V lost 5 bases and J 0 bases, leaving 8 bases between the germline ends. The CDR3 loop spans 14 amino acids. CDR1 and CDR2 from the germline V gene are MNHNY and SVGAGI (reference sequence). Source study methods: Reference gene primer amplification gave nucleated cell count estimates. Profiled with immunoSEQ multiplex PCR; TCRdb holds only in-frame clones, not every one. D and trimming were read from the DNA, whereas the V and J calls and clone size are those reported in that table. The table shows about 250,000 clones, with about 82% occurring only once. Categorization into cohorts depended on clinical history that participants reported.

The TCR comes from a woman between 50 and 59 years old with acute COVID-19. The V gene is TRBV6-6, the J gene TRBJ2-1; maybe TRBD2 (6 bases). Sequencing input: PBMCs or T cells enriched from blood (not recorded which). The CDR3 loop is CASSLGSSYNEQFF. DNA of the CDR3: TGTGCCAGCAGTCTCGGGAGCTCCTACAATGAGCAGTTCTTC.